A single sample is the source of the 26 T cell receptor beta chains below, sequenced in a study of blood T cell repertoires in COVID-19. Clones were sequenced by immunoSEQ multiplex PCR, and TCRdb holds only the in-frame ones, with some missing. The sample holds more than 200,000 clones, less than 90% seen once. What was sequenced was peripheral blood. These receptors were taken from a woman older than 75 with COVID-19, enrolled during active disease.

The gene calls are TRBV3-1 (or the pseudogene TRBV3-2) and TRBJ1-2, with 10 bases aligning to TRBD1. The CDR3 length is 12 residues. V shed 8 bases, J shed 9 bases, and the junction held 6 bases outside the gene matches. From germline, CDR1 is LGHDT and CDR2 YNNKEL (reference sequence). CDR3 nucleotide sequence: TGTGCCAGCGGACAGACAGGGGGCAGCTACACCTTC. This codes for CASGQTGGSYTF.

A single count supports this clone. V and J are TRBV5-6 and TRBJ2-5; TRBD2 might be the D (6 bases). Trimming left V 0 bases short and J 5 bases short, with 14 bases between. Germline V gene lookup returns CDR1 SGHDT and CDR2 YYEEEE. The length of the CDR3 is 15 residues. The CDR3 loop reads CASSLGGVLRETQYF. The CDR3 nucleotides are TGTGCCAGCAGCTTGGGGGGGGTCCTAAGGGAGACCCAGTACTTC.

The rearrangement uses TRBV19 and TRBJ1-1, with 11 bases matching TRBD1. This CDR3 is 19 amino acids long. Looked up from germline, CDR1 is LNHDA and CDR2 is SQIVND (reference sequence). Trimming cost V 3 bases and J 1 base; bases outside gene matches: 13. The CDR3 DNA follows: TGTGCCAGTAGTATGGGTCGGCGGACAGGGGGCTTGGAGAACACTGAAGCTTTCTTT. Translation: CASSMGRRTGGLENTEAFF. The variable domain in full, with the rest retrieved from reference TRBV19 and TRBJ1-1, is DGGITQSPKYLFRKEGQNVTLSCEQNLNHDAMYWYRQDPGQGLRLIYYSQIVNDFQKGDIAEGYSVSREKKESFPLTVTSAQKNPTAFYLCASSMGRRTGGLENTEAFFGQGTRLTVV.

Only a few counts were recorded for this clone. The chain combines TRBV19 with TRBJ2-2; D remains ambiguous. Germline V CDR1 and CDR2: LNHDA, SQIVND (reference sequence). Trimming pared 0 bases from V and 1 base from J, leaving 6 bases between. The CDR3 extends over 15 amino acids. CDR3 nucleotide sequence: TGTGCCAGTAGTATAGATCAGAAGAACACCGGGGAGCTGTTTTTT. Encoded protein: CASSIDQKNTGELFF. The variable domain in full, completed from reference TRBV19 and TRBJ2-2, reads DGGITQSPKYLFRKEGQNVTLSCEQNLNHDAMYWYRQDPGQGLRLIYYSQIVNDFQKGDIAEGYSVSREKKESFPLTVTSAQKNPTAFYLCASSIDQKNTGELFFGEGSRLTVL.

This chain joins TRBV7-9 and TRBJ1-1, with a possible D match to TRBD1 (5 bases). The CDR3 spans 13 residues. From germline, CDR1 is SEHNR and CDR2 FQNEAQ (reference sequence). The V end was cut by 5 bases, the J end by 4 bases, with 11 bases between. The DNA for the CDR3 is TGTGCCAGCAGCCCGACAAGGGGCACTGAAGCTTTCTTT. It specifies CASSPTRGTEAFF. The entire variable domain, with the rest obtained from reference TRBV7-9 and TRBJ1-1, is as follows: DTGVSQNPRHKITKRGQNVTFRCDPISEHNRLYWYRQTLGQGPEFLTYFQNEAQLEKSRLLSDRFSAERPKGSFSTLEIQRTEQGDSAMYLCASSPTRGTEAFFGQGTRLTVV.

The V and J genes are TRBV6-5 and TRBJ1-1; 8 positions match TRBD1. Losses at the gene ends were 10 bases for V and 0 bases for J; bases not matched to a gene: 7. Germline lookup yields CDR1 MNHEY and CDR2 SVGAGI. The CDR3 is made up of 14 amino acids. CDR3 in amino acids: CAIRQGALNTEAFF. The CDR3 bases are TGTGCCATCCGCCAGGGGGCGCTGAACACTGAAGCTTTCTTT.

The V call is TRBV7-2, the J call TRBJ2-5; D is unresolved. The length of the CDR3 is 14 residues. Germline V gene lookup returns CDR1 SGHTA and CDR2 FQGNSA. V dropped 2 bases and J dropped 4 bases, with 11 bases sitting between them. CDR3 sequence reads: CASSLPPYRETQYF. Written as DNA, the CDR3 is TGTGCCAGCAGCTTACCCCCCTATCGAGAGACCCAGTACTTC. Full variable domain (missing parts from reference TRBV7-2 and TRBJ2-5): GAGVSQSPSNKVTEKGKDVELRCDPISGHTALYWYRQSLGQGLEFLIYFQGNSAPDKSGLPSDRFSAERTGGSVSTLTIQRTQQEDSAVYLCASSLPPYRETQYFGPGTRLLVL.

The chain carries TRBV21-1 and TRBJ2-2; TRBD1 reflects the table's D call only, with no check against the DNA. TRBV21-1 is annotated as a pseudogene. The CDR3 spans 14 residues. This chain's CDR3 is CASSPRQGSGELFF. CDR3 DNA sequence: TGTGCCAGCAGCCCCCGACAGGGCTCCGGGGAGCTGTTTTTT.

The chain has TRBV2 and TRBJ1-4; 9 bases agree with TRBD1. The CDR3 has 15 residues. Germline V gene data show CDR1 as SNHLY and CDR2 as FYNNEI. V lost 8 bases to trimming and J lost 8 bases; unmatched junction nucleotides: 12. CDR3 region: CASQDRGGLGEKLFF. As DNA, the CDR3 is TGTGCCAGCCAGGACAGGGGAGGGCTGGGGGAAAAACTGTTTTTT.

V gene TRBV5-4 combines with J gene TRBJ2-2, with 7 bases identical to TRBD2. After removal of 1 base from V and 6 bases from J, the junction contained 9 bases not matched to a gene. This CDR3 has 16 residues. Germline CDR1 and CDR2: SGHNT and YYREEE (reference sequence). Here the CDR3 reads CASSLSGGNVAGELFF. The CDR3 DNA follows: TGTGCCAGCAGCTTGTCCGGGGGGAATGTAGCCGGGGAGCTGTTTTTT.

The gene calls are TRBV5-8 and TRBJ1-4; TRBD1 aligns across 8 bases. This CDR3 has 14 amino acids. Trimming cost V 7 bases and J 2 bases; bases outside gene matches: 4. Germline-derived CDR1 and CDR2 are SGHTS and YDEGEE. The CDR3 nucleotides read TGTGCCAGCGCGGACAGGGCCACTAATGAAAAACTGTTTTTT. Translated, it gives CASADRATNEKLFF.

The chain combines TRBV27 with TRBJ1-1, with 9 bases aligning to TRBD1. Trimming took 2 bases from V and 5 from J; bases not matched to a gene: 9. This CDR3 contains 16 residues. Germline V gives CDR1 MNHEY, CDR2 SMNVEV (reference sequence). In DNA, the CDR3 is TGTGCCAGCAGTTTAGGGACAGGGAGCTTCGGTACTGAAGCTTTCTTT. Translation: CASSLGTGSFGTEAFF.

The chain has TRBV12-3 or TRBV12-4 and TRBJ1-1, with no clear D. The CDR3 loop spans 12 amino acids. Trimming removed 6 bases from V and 6 bases from J, with 11 bases in between. The CDR3 region is CASSPGSAEAFF. CDR3 DNA sequence: TGTGCCAGCAGCCCCGGGAGCGCTGAAGCTTTCTTT.

The chain recombines TRBV28 with TRBJ1-2; the match to TRBD1 covers 10 bases. CDR3 length equals 15 residues. The germline V gene encodes CDR1 MDHEN and CDR2 SYDVKM. After removal of 7 bases from V and 4 bases from J, the junction contained 9 bases not matched to a gene. The CDR3 coding sequence is TGTGCCAGCACCACAAAGGGACAGGGGATCTATGGCTACACCTTC. Encoded protein: CASTTKGQGIYGYTF.

This chain links TRBV19 with TRBJ2-7; D might be TRBD2 (6 bases). Germline V gene sequence: CDR1 LNHDA, CDR2 SQIVND (reference sequence). The V end was cut by 7 bases, the J end by 3 bases, with 16 bases between. CDR3 size: 14 residues. CDR3 in DNA: TGTGCCAGTAAGGGCGGGGTAATGGGCTACGAGCAGTACTTC. Its translation: CASKGGVMGYEQYF.

This clone has just a few counts. The rearrangement joins TRBV18 to TRBJ1-1, with 10 nucleotides matching TRBD1. CDR1 and CDR2 from the germline V gene are KGHSH and LQKENI. The CDR3 is made up of 13 amino acids. Trimming took 4 bases from V and 8 from J; bases not matched to a gene: 4. The CDR3 sequence is CASSRGQGTEAFF. The CDR3, as DNA: TGTGCCAGCTCACGGGGACAGGGGACAGAAGCTTTCTTT.

Comment on this clone: Other DNA sequences in the sample encode the same CDR3. The chain recombines TRBV20-1 with TRBJ1-2; D unclear. Trimming pared 3 bases from V and 4 bases from J, leaving 6 bases between. Germline V CDR1 and CDR2: DFQATT, SNEGSKA (reference sequence). The CDR3 extends over 11 amino acids. In DNA form, the CDR3 reads TGCAGTGCTAGGGCGGGCTATGGCTACACCTTC. Its translation: CSARAGYGYTF.

The CDR3 here is CASRAGSGGALRGNEQFF. The CDR3 coding sequence is TGCGCCAGCAGGGCTGGTAGCGGGGGGGCCCTCCGGGGCAATGAGCAGTTCTTC. This sequence joins TRBV10-2 and TRBJ2-1; TRBD2 agrees at 11 bases. The CDR3 runs to 18 residues. CDR1 WSHSY and CDR2 SAAADI come from the germline V gene. Trimming cost V 6 bases and J 6 bases; bases outside gene matches: 16.

V is TRBV5-1 and J is TRBJ1-1; 7 nucleotides agree with TRBD1. The J segment lost 1 base and the V segment lost 0 bases, leaving 6 bases of the junction unmatched. CDR3 length: 16 residues. Germline V gives CDR1 SGHRS, CDR2 YFSETQ. The CDR3, as DNA: TGCGCCAGCAGCTTGGCTACAGGGGCTACGAACACTGAAGCTTTCTTT. Protein product: CASSLATGATNTEAFF.

The chain has TRBV19 and TRBJ1-1, with no clear D. There are 14 residues in the CDR3. V was shortened by 4 bases and J by 6 bases, with 15 bases between the two germline ends. In germline, CDR1 is LNHDA, CDR2 SQIVND (reference sequence). CDR3 in DNA: TGTGCCAGTAGTAATCGGGAGAGAGGTGCTGAAGCTTTCTTT. Translating gives CASSNRERGAEAFF. Filled out from reference TRBV19 and TRBJ1-1, the complete variable domain reads DGGITQSPKYLFRKEGQNVTLSCEQNLNHDAMYWYRQDPGQGLRLIYYSQIVNDFQKGDIAEGYSVSREKKESFPLTVTSAQKNPTAFYLCASSNRERGAEAFFGQGTRLTVV.

The chain recombines TRBV18 with TRBJ2-6; no clear D gene. Trimming left V 0 bases short and J 2 bases short, with 8 bases between. CDR1 and CDR2 (germline): KGHSH, LQKENI. The CDR3 is 16 amino acids. The CDR3, as DNA: TGTGCCAGCTCACCACCGACTGGCACTGGGGCCAACGTCCTGACTTTC. Its translation: CASSPPTGTGANVLTF.

V and J are TRBV9 and TRBJ2-7, with a possible D match to TRBD1 (6 bases). Germline V gene sequence: CDR1 SGDLS, CDR2 YYNGEE. The CDR3 length is 16 residues. V shed 1 base and J shed 3 bases, with 17 bases lying between them. CDR3 region: CASSVHPGQNSYEQYF. The CDR3 bases are TGTGCCAGCAGCGTACATCCGGGACAAAATAGCTACGAGCAGTACTTC.

The DNA for the CDR3 is TGTGCCAGCAGCTTTGGGACAGGGAGGTCGTCTAATGAAAAACTGTTTTTT. It translates to CASSFGTGRSSNEKLFF. The rearrangement uses TRBV7-2 and TRBJ1-4; 9 positions agree with TRBD1. The trim removed 3 bases at V and 3 bases at J, leaving 8 bases unmatched. Germline lookup yields CDR1 SGHTA and CDR2 FQGNSA. The CDR3 covers 17 residues.

This chain links TRBV5-1 with TRBJ2-3; a weak D match, TRBD2 (6 bases). The V end was cut by 2 bases, the J end by 2 bases, with 9 bases between. From germline, CDR1 is SGHRS and CDR2 YFSETQ. The CDR3 spans 14 residues. CDR3 loop: CASSFGGDTDTQYF. The CDR3 coding sequence is TGCGCCAGCAGCTTCGGGGGAGACACAGATACGCAGTATTTT.

This rearrangement joins TRBV7-5 to TRBJ2-7; the tabulated D call, TRBD1, remains unverified against the DNA. TRBV7-5 is recorded as a pseudogene. The CDR3 consists of 15 residues. The CDR3 sequence: CVRSSRDRVFYEQYF. In DNA, the CDR3 is TGTGTCAGAAGCTCCCGGGACAGGGTATTCTACGAGCAGTACTTC.

The rearrangement uses TRBV6-6 and TRBJ2-7; D perhaps matches TRBD1 (6 bases). The germline V and J ends were trimmed by 5 bases and 2 bases, with 16 bases remaining between them. Germline V gene lookup returns CDR1 MNHNY and CDR2 SVGAGI (reference sequence). This CDR3 is 15 amino acids long. CDR3: CASSGPRQGTYEQYV. The CDR3 DNA follows: TGTGCCAGCAGTGGACCGCGGCAGGGGACCTACGAGCAGTACGTC.